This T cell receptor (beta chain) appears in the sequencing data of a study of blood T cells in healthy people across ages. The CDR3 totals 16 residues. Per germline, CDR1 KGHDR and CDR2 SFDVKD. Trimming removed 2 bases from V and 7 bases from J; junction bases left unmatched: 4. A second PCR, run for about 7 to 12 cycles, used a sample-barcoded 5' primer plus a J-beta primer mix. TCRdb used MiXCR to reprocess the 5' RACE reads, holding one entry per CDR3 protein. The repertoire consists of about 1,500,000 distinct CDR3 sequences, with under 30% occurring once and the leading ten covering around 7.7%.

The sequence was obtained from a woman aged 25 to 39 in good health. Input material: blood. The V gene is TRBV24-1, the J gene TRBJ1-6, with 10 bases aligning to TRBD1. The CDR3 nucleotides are TGTGCCACCAGTGATTCGCGACAGGGGGCAAATTCACCCCTCCACTTT. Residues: CATSDSRQGANSPLHF.